The 5 T cell receptor beta chains reported below all come from one sample, sequenced in a study of OX40 agonist ivuxolimab in advanced cancers. Data came from immunoSEQ multiplex PCR; TCRdb stores just in-frame clones and leaves some out. The sample yields 90,000 to 100,000 clones, approximately 88% seen once. Sequences were derived from CD4+ or CD8+ T cells sorted from blood, sampled in a trial of the OX40 agonist ivuxolimab. Receptor source: an adult with an advanced solid tumor such as melanoma, head and neck, liver or kidney cancer.

The table lists this clone with a few counts. The gene calls are TRBV15 and TRBJ2-7; D unresolved. The CDR3 runs 14 residues. Germline CDR1 is LNHNV and CDR2 is YYDKDF (reference sequence). V was clipped by 0 bases and J by 6 bases, with 12 bases between them. Written as DNA, the CDR3 is TGTGCCACCAGCAGAGATATCGGCGCTCGCGAGCAGTACTTC. Protein product: CATSRDIGAREQYF.

The chain combines TRBV10-3 with TRBJ1-1, with TRBD1 matching over 9 bases. The germline V gene has CDR1 ENHRY and CDR2 SYGVKD. The ends lost 6 bases at V and 5 bases at J; junction bases unmatched: 7. The CDR3 contains 14 residues. CDR3 nucleotides: TGTGCCATCAGCCGGGACAGGGACGTGACTGAAGCTTTCTTT. Protein sequence: CAISRDRDVTEAFF.

The gene calls are TRBV11-2 and TRBJ2-7; D perhaps matches TRBD2 (5 bases). The V and J ends lost 1 base and 2 bases respectively, with 6 bases between them. The CDR3 runs 13 residues. CDR1 and CDR2 (germline): SGHAT, FQNNGV. The CDR3 loop is CASSLAGTYEQYF. The CDR3 nucleotides read TGTGCCAGCAGCTTAGCGGGGACCTACGAGCAGTACTTC.

The gene calls are TRBV18 and TRBJ2-7; TRBD2 might be the D (6 bases). The CDR3 length is 17 residues. Between the trimmed V and J ends, which lost 3 bases and 1 base, there was a span of 19 bases. Germline values: CDR1 KGHSH, CDR2 LQKENI. The CDR3 DNA is TGTGCCAGCTCACCCGGGGGATCCCGATCGGGGTCCTACGAGCAGTACTTC. Amino acid sequence: CASSPGGSRSGSYEQYF.

V is TRBV7-9 and J is TRBJ1-2; perhaps TRBD1 as D (5 bases). Germline loops: CDR1 SEHNR, CDR2 FQNEAQ (reference sequence). With 1 base removed from V and 8 bases from J, the gap between germline ends came to 11 bases. CDR3 length: 13 amino acids. The CDR3 nucleotides read TGTGCCAGCAGCTTAGGGGCAGGGTTAGGCTACACCTTC. Translating it yields CASSLGAGLGYTF.